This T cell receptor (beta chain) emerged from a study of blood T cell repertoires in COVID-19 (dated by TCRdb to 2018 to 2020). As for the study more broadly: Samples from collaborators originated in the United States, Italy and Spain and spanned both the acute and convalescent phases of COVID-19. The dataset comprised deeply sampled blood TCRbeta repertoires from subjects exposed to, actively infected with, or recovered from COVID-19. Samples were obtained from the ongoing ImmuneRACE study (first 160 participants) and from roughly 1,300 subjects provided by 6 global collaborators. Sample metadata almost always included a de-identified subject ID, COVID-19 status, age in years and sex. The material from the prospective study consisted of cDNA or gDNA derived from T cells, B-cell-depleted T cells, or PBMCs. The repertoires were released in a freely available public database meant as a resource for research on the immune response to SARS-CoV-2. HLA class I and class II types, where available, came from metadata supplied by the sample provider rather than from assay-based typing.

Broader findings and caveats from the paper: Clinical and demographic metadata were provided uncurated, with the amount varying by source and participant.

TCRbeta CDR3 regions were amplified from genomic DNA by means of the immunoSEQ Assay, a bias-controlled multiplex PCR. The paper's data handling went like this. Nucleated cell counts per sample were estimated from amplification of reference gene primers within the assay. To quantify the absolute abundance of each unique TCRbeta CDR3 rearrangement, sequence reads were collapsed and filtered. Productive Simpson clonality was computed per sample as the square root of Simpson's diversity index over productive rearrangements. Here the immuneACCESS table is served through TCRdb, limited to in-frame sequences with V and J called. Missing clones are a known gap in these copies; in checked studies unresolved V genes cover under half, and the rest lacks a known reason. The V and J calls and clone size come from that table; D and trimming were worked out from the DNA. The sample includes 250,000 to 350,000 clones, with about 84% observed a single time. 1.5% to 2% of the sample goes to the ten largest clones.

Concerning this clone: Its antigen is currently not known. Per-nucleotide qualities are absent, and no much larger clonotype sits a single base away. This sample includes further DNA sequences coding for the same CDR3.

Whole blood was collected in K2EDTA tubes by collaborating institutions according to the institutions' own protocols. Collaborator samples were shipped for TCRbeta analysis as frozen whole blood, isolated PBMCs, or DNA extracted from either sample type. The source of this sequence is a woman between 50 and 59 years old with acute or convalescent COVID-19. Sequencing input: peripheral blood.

The CDR3 here reads CASSLAGQGRNEKLFF. The DNA sequence is TGCGCCAGCAGCTTAGCGGGACAGGGGCGAAATGAAAAACTGTTTTTT. The V and J genes are TRBV5-1 and TRBJ1-4; 10 junctional bases match TRBD1. From a lookup of the germline V gene, CDR1 and CDR2 are SGHRS and YFSETQ. Measured from the cysteine to the phenylalanine, the CDR3 is 16 residues long. The sequence is cut down to CDR3 DNA, 48 bases in frame from base 1. Trimmed from V: 2 bases; trimmed from J: 5 bases; junction bases lacking a gene match: 6.